The rows below give T cell receptor beta chains drawn from one sample of a study of T cells in tumors after PD-1 blockade. Sequenced by immunoSEQ multiplex PCR; TCRdb stores in-frame clones only, minus some. The table lists about 59,000 clones, around four fifths of them singletons. The sample here was PBMCs, taken before anti-PD-1 treatment. The receptors derive from a human donor with basal cell carcinoma. Both conserved end residues are trimmed from each CDR3. Each record gives: clone size, V gene, J gene, CDR3 protein. Some rows mark clone size as missing; the rest say once, few, many or name a class of expanded clone.

clone_size: NA; v_call: TRBV4-2; j_call: TRBJ1-2; cdr3_aa: ASSQDIWENYGYT
clone_size: NA; v_call: TRBV3-1/TRBV3-2; j_call: TRBJ1-2; cdr3_aa: ASSPTQGIGYT
clone_size: NA; v_call: TRBV6-5; j_call: TRBJ2-7; cdr3_aa: ASSYGTAPYEQY
clone_size: NA; v_call: TRBV24-1; j_call: TRBJ1-1; cdr3_aa: ATSDRRNTEAF
clone_size: NA; v_call: TRBV29-1; j_call: TRBJ1-2; cdr3_aa: SADRGDYGYT
clone_size: once; v_call: TRBV6-2/TRBV6-3; j_call: TRBJ2-7; cdr3_aa: ASNPTGTGKKQY
clone_size: NA; v_call: TRBV4-1; j_call: TRBJ2-1; cdr3_aa: ASSQLAGGLNEQF
clone_size: few; v_call: TRBV6-1; j_call: TRBJ1-1; cdr3_aa: ASSDPTGSNTEAF
clone_size: NA; v_call: TRBV6-5; j_call: TRBJ1-1; cdr3_aa: ASSYFSGSNTEAF
clone_size: NA; v_call: TRBV5-4; j_call: TRBJ2-7; cdr3_aa: ASSLNSDGYEQY
clone_size: NA; v_call: TRBV5-4; j_call: TRBJ1-1; cdr3_aa: ASSFPTGGENTEAF
clone_size: once; v_call: TRBV6-4; j_call: TRBJ1-2; cdr3_aa: ASSIGGVGYGYT
clone_size: once; v_call: TRBV2; j_call: TRBJ1-5; cdr3_aa: ASSEAEAGLQPQH
clone_size: NA; v_call: TRBV27; j_call: TRBJ1-2; cdr3_aa: ASSFPVRGPDHYGYT
clone_size: NA; v_call: TRBV7-9; j_call: TRBJ2-5; cdr3_aa: ASSLEGGQETQY
clone_size: few; v_call: TRBV29-1; j_call: TRBJ1-2; cdr3_aa: SVEKKTGLGYT
clone_size: few; v_call: TRBV5-1; j_call: TRBJ1-1; cdr3_aa: ASSSQPSNTEAF
clone_size: once; v_call: TRBV9; j_call: TRBJ1-5; cdr3_aa: ASSVGEGVQPQH
clone_size: few; v_call: TRBV7-8; j_call: TRBJ1-6; cdr3_aa: ASSRGRGERSPLH
clone_size: NA; v_call: TRBV4-1; j_call: TRBJ1-1; cdr3_aa: ASSRMNREGTEAF
clone_size: NA; v_call: TRBV7-2; j_call: TRBJ2-3; cdr3_aa: ASSLTGGTDTQY
clone_size: NA; v_call: TRBV11-2; j_call: TRBJ1-6; cdr3_aa: ASSYRDRQVANLNSPLH
clone_size: once; v_call: TRBV9; j_call: TRBJ2-6; cdr3_aa: ASSARDFVGSGANVLT
clone_size: NA; v_call: TRBV25-1; j_call: TRBJ1-1; cdr3_aa: ASSEYMADRGRTEAF
clone_size: NA; v_call: TRBV4-1; j_call: TRBJ2-5; cdr3_aa: ASSQALAGAHRETQY